The source of this TCR beta chain is a study of T cells in Graves' hyperthyroidism and ophthalmopathy. Findings of the study overall: Stable hyperthyroidism was separated from ophthalmopathy by a model based on 13 V-J features.

This clonotype was recorded many times. Its antigen is not identified. The CDR3 runs to 15 residues. From germline, CDR1 is DFQATT and CDR2 SNEGSKA (reference sequence). The junction had 12 bases not matched to a gene; V was cut back by 1 base and J by 6 bases. Those with hyperthyroidism were 18 to 65 years old, newly diagnosed, and ill for under 2 months. Diagnosis rested on symptoms, serum thyroxine and TRAb, thyroid ultrasound, and orbital computed tomography. PBMCs were derived from roughly 10 ml fresh peripheral blood. Authors of the study amplified TCR beta CDR3 regions from RNA transcripts. HTBI primers were employed in a first-round RT-PCR of the TCR CDR3. Via MiXCR, TCRdb re-called the multiplex PCR reads, giving one row per CDR3 protein. Of about 400,000 distinct CDR3 sequences detected, around 14% appear once; the ten largest clones hold 32%.

V gene TRBV20-1 combines with J gene TRBJ2-7; 7 bases line up with TRBD2. The TCR sequence derives from a woman between 25 and 40 years old with Graves' hyperthyroidism. The sequencing sample was made of blood. As DNA, the CDR3 is TGCAGTGCTAGAGTTCCAAGGGCAGGGAGGGGCGAGCAGTACTTC. This translates into CSARVPRAGRGEQYF.